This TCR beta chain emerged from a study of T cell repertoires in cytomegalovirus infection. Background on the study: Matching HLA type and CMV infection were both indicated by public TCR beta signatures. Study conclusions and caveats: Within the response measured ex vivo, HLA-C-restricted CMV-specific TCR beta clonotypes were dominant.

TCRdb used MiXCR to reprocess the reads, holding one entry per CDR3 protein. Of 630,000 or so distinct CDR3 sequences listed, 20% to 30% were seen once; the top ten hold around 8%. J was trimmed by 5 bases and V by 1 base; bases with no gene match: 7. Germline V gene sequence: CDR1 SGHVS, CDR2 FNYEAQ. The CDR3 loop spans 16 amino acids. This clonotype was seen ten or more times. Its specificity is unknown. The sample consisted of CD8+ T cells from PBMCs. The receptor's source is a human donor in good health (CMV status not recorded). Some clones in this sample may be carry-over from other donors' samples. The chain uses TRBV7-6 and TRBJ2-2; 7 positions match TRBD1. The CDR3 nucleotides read TGTGCCAGCAGCTTAGACCTAGGGGGCCCGACCGGGGAGCTGTTTTTT. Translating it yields CASSLDLGGPTGELFF.